The T cell receptor (beta chain) described here comes from a study of T cell responses to AZD1222 COVID-19 vaccine. Study-level results: CD4 TCRs associated with vaccination spanned spike, dominating at 160-218 and 743-854. The donor group comprised mostly white British people and more females; the analysis possibly underestimated clonal diversity.

The CDR3 runs to 15 residues. The V gene lost 0 bases and the J gene lost 7 bases, with 13 bases spanning the gap. Germline lookup yields CDR1 SGDLS and CDR2 YYNGEE. Profiling relied on immunoSEQ multiplex PCR, and the TCRdb table lists in-frame clones only, not all of them. The sample yields about 76,000 clones, more than 75% seen once. Concerning this clone itself: Its cognate antigen is unknown.

The rearrangement joins TRBV9 to TRBJ1-4, with a possible D match to TRBD1 (6 bases). The source of this sequence is an adult in good health. The specimen comprised peripheral blood, sampled on day 0 of MenACWY control vaccination. This chain's CDR3 is CASSVGHEGGEKLFF. CDR3 nucleotides: TGTGCCAGCAGCGTAGGACACGAGGGGGGTGAAAAACTGTTTTTT.